These 20 T cell receptor beta chains came from one sample sequenced in a study of pediatric ulcerative colitis. Generated by immunoSEQ multiplex PCR, the TCRdb table keeps only in-frame clones and is missing some. This table has 25,000 to 35,000 clones, around 82% appearing once. Sequencing was carried out using blood. These receptors all come from a boy younger than 18 with severe ulcerative colitis.

The J gene is TRBJ2-5, the V gene TRBV18; tentative D call: TRBD2 (6 bases). Germline V gene data show CDR1 as KGHSH and CDR2 as LQKENI. Deletions cut 3 bases from V and 5 bases from J, with 13 bases between. The CDR3 runs 14 residues. CDR3 loop: CASSPGLPLETQYF. The CDR3 nucleotides are TGTGCCAGCTCACCGGGACTGCCCTTGGAGACCCAGTACTTC.

The chain is built from TRBV2 and TRBJ1-1; D uncertain. V was trimmed by 2 bases and J by 0 bases, leaving 7 bases between them. The CDR3 length is 14 residues. The germline gives CDR1 SNHLY, CDR2 FYNNEI. The CDR3 region is CASSERYLNTEAFF. The CDR3 bases are TGTGCCAGCAGTGAACGGTATCTGAACACTGAAGCTTTCTTT.

J is TRBJ1-1 and V is TRBV5-1, with 7 bases lining up with TRBD1. The V gene end was trimmed by 3 bases and the J gene end by 6 bases; junction bases not matched to a gene: 8. The CDR3 totals 14 residues. The germline CDR1 and CDR2 sequences are SGHRS and YFSETQ. In DNA, the CDR3 is TGCGCCAGCAGCTGGAGGCAGGGGGACTCTGAAGCTTTCTTT. It translates to CASSWRQGDSEAFF.

This clone was picked up a small number of times. The CDR3 region has the DNA TGTGCCAGCAGCTACGAGGACAGGGGGCCCTATGGCTACACCTTC. Its protein product is CASSYEDRGPYGYTF. This rearrangement joins TRBV5-5 to TRBJ1-2; the match to TRBD1 covers 11 bases. The ends lost 3 bases at V and 4 bases at J; junction bases unmatched: 5. The CDR3 extends over 15 amino acids. Germline CDR1 and CDR2: SGHKS and YYEKEE (reference sequence).

The chain links TRBV27 to TRBJ1-2; D perhaps matches TRBD1 (6 bases). The CDR3 is 14 amino acids. CDR1 and CDR2 from the germline V gene are MNHEY and SMNVEV (reference sequence). V was pared by 6 bases and J by 4 bases, with 15 bases between. The CDR3 is CASRGEGGAYGYTF. In nucleotides, the CDR3 is TGTGCCAGCAGGGGGGAAGGGGGAGCCTATGGCTACACCTTC.

The rearrangement links TRBV18 to TRBJ2-1; 10 bases fit TRBD1. The length of the CDR3 is 15 residues. Germline-derived CDR1 and CDR2 are KGHSH and LQKENI. Losses at the gene ends were 5 bases for V and 6 bases for J; bases not matched to a gene: 7. The CDR3 protein is CASSYDRGRFNEQFF. CDR3 coding DNA: TGTGCCAGCTCATATGACAGGGGGCGATTCAATGAGCAGTTCTTC.

V and J are TRBV6-4 and TRBJ1-1; the D is unclear. Trimming shortened V by 6 bases and J by 4 bases, and 12 bases separated the two germline ends. The CDR3 is made up of 13 amino acids. In germline, CDR1 is MRHNA, CDR2 SNTAGT. The CDR3 is CASRQSLSTEAFF. For the CDR3, the DNA is TGTGCCAGCAGACAGAGCTTGAGCACTGAAGCTTTCTTT.

The genes are TRBV4-3 and TRBJ2-1, with D uncertain. Germline CDR1 reads LGHNA; CDR2 reads YSLEER. CDR3 length: 14 residues. V was cut by 5 bases and J by 3 bases, with 11 bases left in between. In DNA form, the CDR3 reads TGCGCCAGCAGCTTCGGGTATTTCTACAATGAGCAGTTCTTC. Amino acid sequence: CASSFGYFYNEQFF.

This clone has more than one count but fewer than ten. The J gene is TRBJ2-1, the V gene TRBV4-2, with 9 bases identical to TRBD1. J gave up 0 bases and V 2 bases, and 5 bases lay outside the gene matches. The CDR3 is 17 amino acids. CDR1 and CDR2 (germline): LGHNA, YNFKEQ. As DNA, the CDR3 is TGTGCCAGCAGCCAATTTCCGGGACAGGGCTCCTACAATGAGCAGTTCTTC. Translated: CASSQFPGQGSYNEQFF.

The genes are TRBV23-1 and TRBJ2-6; tentative D call: TRBD2 (6 bases). TRBV23-1 has ORF status, its function being uncertain. V dropped 0 bases and J dropped 0 bases, with 15 bases sitting between them. The CDR3 runs to 19 residues. CDR3 sequence (DNA): TGCGCCAGCAGTCAATCCCCCGGGACTTATAGCTCTGGGGCCAACGTCCTGACTTTC. Translating gives CASSQSPGTYSSGANVLTF.

This chain connects TRBV6-1 to TRBJ2-5; D is undetermined. The CDR3 is 13 amino acids. Trimming took 10 bases from V and 4 from J, leaving 16 bases between them. CDR1 is MNHNS and CDR2 is SASEGT in the germline V gene. The CDR3 DNA is TGTGCCACCACCGTTTTGATGAGAGAGACCCAGTACTTC. Encoded protein: CATTVLMRETQYF.

The rearrangement links TRBV27 to TRBJ2-3; 8 bases are a match to TRBD2. The V and J ends lost 5 bases and 6 bases, in that order; junction bases with no gene match: 10. CDR1 and CDR2 (germline): MNHEY, SMNVEV (reference sequence). The CDR3 sequence is 15 residues long. This chain's CDR3 is CASSPLLRLADTQYF. The CDR3 DNA sequence: TGTGCCAGCAGTCCCCTCCTTCGACTAGCGGATACGCAGTATTTT.

There are a few counts of this clone. The gene calls are TRBV2 and TRBJ1-2, with 8 bases that match TRBD1. From germline, CDR1 is SNHLY and CDR2 FYNNEI. The junction had 8 bases not matched to a gene; V was cut back by 4 bases and J by 13 bases. This CDR3 comprises 12 residues. CDR3 protein: CASSAGTGGRTF. The DNA for the CDR3 is TGTGCCAGCAGTGCCGGGACAGGAGGACGCACCTTC.

This clone was observed a few times. CDR3: CASKGTYGDQPQHF. CDR3 DNA sequence: TGTGCCAGCAAGGGGACCTATGGGGATCAGCCCCAGCATTTT. The chain carries TRBV6-1 and TRBJ1-5, with a possible D match to TRBD1 (5 bases). Trimming removed 7 bases from V and 5 bases from J, with 15 bases in between. Germline-derived CDR1 and CDR2 are MNHNS and SASEGT. CDR3 size: 14 residues.

This clone was observed a few times. This sequence joins TRBV9 and TRBJ1-2, with D possibly being TRBD1 (5 bases). This CDR3 is built from 15 residues. The germline V and J ends were trimmed by 3 bases and 1 base, with 13 bases remaining between them. Per germline, CDR1 SGDLS and CDR2 YYNGEE. Here the CDR3 DNA reads TGTGCCAGCAGCGCCAGCGGTGGGGGTAACTATGGCTACACCTTC. Its protein is CASSASGGGNYGYTF.

J is TRBJ1-2 and V is TRBV19; 8 bases are shared with TRBD1. The CDR3 runs 14 residues. Germline V gene sequence: CDR1 LNHDA, CDR2 SQIVND (reference sequence). Trimming removed 6 bases from V and 1 base from J; junction bases left unmatched: 4. CDR3 sequence: CASRGQEINYGYTF. The CDR3 DNA sequence: TGTGCCAGTAGGGGACAGGAGATTAACTATGGCTACACCTTC.

This clone occurred once. This chain joins TRBV7-3 and TRBJ2-7; no clear D. The CDR3 is 16 residues long. The germline CDR1 and CDR2 sequences are SGHTA and FQGTGA. The germline V and J ends were trimmed by 5 bases and 2 bases, with 19 bases remaining between them. CDR3 amino acids: CASSPTPTRITYEQYF. CDR3 bases: TGTGCCAGCAGCCCGACACCAACGAGGATCACCTACGAGCAGTACTTC.

The chain joins TRBV27 to TRBJ1-1, with D possibly being TRBD1 (6 bases). The CDR3 spans 15 residues. Germline lookup yields CDR1 MNHEY and CDR2 SMNVEV (reference sequence). V was pared by 6 bases and J by 10 bases, with 24 bases between. The CDR3 loop reads CASRSQRGAWLGAFF. The CDR3, as DNA: TGTGCCAGCAGGTCCCAGCGGGGGGCTTGGCTGGGAGCTTTCTTT.

This clone was detected a few times. The CDR3 reads CASSVSGGTEAFF. CDR3 in DNA: TGTGCCAGTAGTGTATCAGGGGGCACTGAAGCTTTCTTT. The chain recombines TRBV19 with TRBJ1-1; the match to TRBD1 covers 7 bases. Germline V lookup: CDR1 LNHDA, CDR2 SQIVND (reference sequence). This CDR3 comprises 13 residues. V lost 5 bases and J lost 4; bases outside the gene matches: 4. Looking up the rest from reference TRBV19 and TRBJ1-1 gives the full variable domain: DGGITQSPKYLFRKEGQNVTLSCEQNLNHDAMYWYRQDPGQGLRLIYYSQIVNDFQKGDIAEGYSVSREKKESFPLTVTSAQKNPTAFYLCASSVSGGTEAFFGQGTRLTVV.

This clone has only a few counts. The chain recombines TRBV29-1 with TRBJ2-7; the match to TRBD2 covers 10 bases. Unmatched junction bases numbered 5, after V lost 6 bases and J lost 0 bases. This CDR3 has 14 residues. Germline-derived CDR1 and CDR2 are SQVTM and ANQGSEA. The CDR3 region has the DNA TGCAGCGTAGCTAGCGGGGGCCTCTCCTACGAGCAGTACTTC. Protein product: CSVASGGLSYEQYF.